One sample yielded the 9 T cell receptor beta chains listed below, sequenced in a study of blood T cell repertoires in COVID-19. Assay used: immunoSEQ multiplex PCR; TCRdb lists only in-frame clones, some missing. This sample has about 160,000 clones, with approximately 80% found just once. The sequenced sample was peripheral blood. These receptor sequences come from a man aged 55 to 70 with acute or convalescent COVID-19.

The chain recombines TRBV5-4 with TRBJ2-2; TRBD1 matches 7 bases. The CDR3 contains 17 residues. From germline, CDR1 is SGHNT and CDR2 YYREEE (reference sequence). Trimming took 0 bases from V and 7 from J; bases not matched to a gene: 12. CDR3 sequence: CASSLDFGTASNGELFF. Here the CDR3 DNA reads TGTGCCAGCAGCTTGGATTTCGGGACAGCCTCCAACGGGGAGCTGTTTTTT.

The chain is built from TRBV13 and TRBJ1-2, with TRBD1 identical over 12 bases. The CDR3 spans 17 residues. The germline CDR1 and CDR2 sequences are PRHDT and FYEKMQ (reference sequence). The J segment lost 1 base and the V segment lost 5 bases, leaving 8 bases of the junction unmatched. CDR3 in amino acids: CASSLGTGGTLNYGYTF. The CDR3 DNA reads TGTGCCAGCAGCCTCGGGACAGGGGGCACCCTTAACTATGGCTACACCTTC. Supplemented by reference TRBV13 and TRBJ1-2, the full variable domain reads AAGVIQSPRHLIKEKRETATLKCYPIPRHDTVYWYQQGPGQDPQFLISFYEKMQSDKGSIPDRFSAQQFSDYHSELNMSSLELGDSALYFCASSLGTGGTLNYGYTFGSGTRLTVV.

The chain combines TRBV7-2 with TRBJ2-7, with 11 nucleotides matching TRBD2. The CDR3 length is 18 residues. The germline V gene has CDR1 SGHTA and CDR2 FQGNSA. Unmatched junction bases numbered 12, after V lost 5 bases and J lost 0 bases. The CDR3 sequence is CASSDQKGLAGRSYEQYF. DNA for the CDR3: TGTGCCAGCAGCGATCAGAAAGGACTAGCGGGTCGCTCCTACGAGCAGTACTTC.

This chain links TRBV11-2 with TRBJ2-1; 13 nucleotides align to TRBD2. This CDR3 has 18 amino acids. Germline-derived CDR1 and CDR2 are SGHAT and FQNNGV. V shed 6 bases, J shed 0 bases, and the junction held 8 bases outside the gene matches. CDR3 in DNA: TGTGCCAGCAGAGCCGCGACTAGCGGGGGGAGCTCCTACAATGAGCAGTTCTTC. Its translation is CASRAATSGGSSYNEQFF.

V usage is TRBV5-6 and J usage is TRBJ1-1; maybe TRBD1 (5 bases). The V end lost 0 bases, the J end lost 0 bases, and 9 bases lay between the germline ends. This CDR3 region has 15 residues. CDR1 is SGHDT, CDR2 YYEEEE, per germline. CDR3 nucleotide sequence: TGTGCCAGCAGCTTGGTTCAGGGCTTGAACACTGAAGCTTTCTTT. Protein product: CASSLVQGLNTEAFF.

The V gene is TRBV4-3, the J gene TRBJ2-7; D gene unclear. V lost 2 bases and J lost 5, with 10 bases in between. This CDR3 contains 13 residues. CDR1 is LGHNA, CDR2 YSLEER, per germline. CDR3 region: CASSQTSSNEQYF. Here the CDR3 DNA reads TGCGCCAGCAGCCAAACGAGTTCGAACGAGCAGTACTTC.

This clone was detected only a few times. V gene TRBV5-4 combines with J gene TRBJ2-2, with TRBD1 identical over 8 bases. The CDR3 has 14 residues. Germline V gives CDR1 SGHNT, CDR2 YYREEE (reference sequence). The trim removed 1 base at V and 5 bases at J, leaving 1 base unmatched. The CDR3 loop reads CASSLTGGTGELFF. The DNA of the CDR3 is TGTGCCAGCAGCTTGACAGGGGGTACCGGGGAGCTGTTTTTT.

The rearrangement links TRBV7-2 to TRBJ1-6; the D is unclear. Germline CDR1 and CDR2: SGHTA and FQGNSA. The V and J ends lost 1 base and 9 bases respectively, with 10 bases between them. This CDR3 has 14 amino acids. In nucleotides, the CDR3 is TGTGCCAGCAGCTTAGGCGGGGTCCCTTCACCCCTCCACTTT. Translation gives CASSLGGVPSPLHF.

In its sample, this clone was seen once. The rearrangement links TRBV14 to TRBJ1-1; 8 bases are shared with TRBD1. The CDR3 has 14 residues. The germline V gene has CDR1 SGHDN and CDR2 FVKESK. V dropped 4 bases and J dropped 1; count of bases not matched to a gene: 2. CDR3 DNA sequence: TGTGCCAGCAGCCTACAGGGGGGGAACACTGAAGCTTTCTTT. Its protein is CASSLQGGNTEAFF.